This TCR beta chain originates from a study of T-cell reconstitution after alpha-beta-depleted transplantation in children. Study observations and caveats: At one year after transplant, newly produced T cells mostly accounted for T-cell counts and diversity. Surviving recipient T cells and thymic progenitors underlay high day-60 TCRbeta diversity in some patients.

In germline, CDR1 is SGDLS, CDR2 YYNGEE. V was clipped by 0 bases and J by 0 bases, with 7 bases between them. This CDR3 is 15 amino acids long. Library preparation (for TCRbeta) was performed with unique molecular identifiers. TCRdb re-derived calls from the PCR reads in MiXCR, one entry per CDR3 protein. The sample holds under 300,000 distinct CDR3 sequences; roughly 12% are singletons and the top ten take around 24%. The table lists this clonotype with many counts. Antigen: not known. This sequence was found in a male patient aged 2 to 9 who had a stem cell transplant for chronic granulomatous disease, so the T cells may come from the graft donor. The sample consisted of peripheral blood, taken 180 days after TCRalphabeta/CD19-depleted stem cell transplant. The chain links TRBV9 to TRBJ2-1, with TRBD2 as a possible D gene (5 bases). CDR3 in DNA: TGTGCCAGCAGCGTAGTTGGGAGCTCCTACAATGAGCAGTTCTTC. It is translated as CASSVVGSSYNEQFF.